This T cell receptor beta chain was documented in a study of blood T cell repertoires in COVID-19. Across the study: The analysed material was cDNA or gDNA that came from T cells, B-cell-depleted T cells, or PBMCs.

In the authors' methods: Reference gene primer amplification gave nucleated cell count estimates. Data came from immunoSEQ multiplex PCR; TCRdb stores just in-frame clones and leaves some out. For V, J and clone size, that table is used; D and trimming come from the DNA. This table has 250,000 to 300,000 clones, around 83% appearing once. Participants spanned ages about 18 to 95 years and resided in 20 to 30 US areas. Clinical history reported by participants formed the basis on which cohorts were assigned. Germline V gene data show CDR1 as MDHEN and CDR2 as SYDVKM. J was trimmed by 2 bases and V by 5 bases; bases with no gene match: 6. CDR3 length equals 15 residues.

The sequencing input was PBMCs or T cells enriched from blood (not recorded which). The chain is built from TRBV28 and TRBJ1-3; 7 nucleotides agree with TRBD1. This clonotype originated in a woman in her forties or fifties who had been exposed to COVID-19. Written as DNA, the CDR3 is TGTGCCAGCAGTAGGTTCGACAGGGCTGGAAACACCATATATTTT. Amino acid sequence: CASSRFDRAGNTIYF.